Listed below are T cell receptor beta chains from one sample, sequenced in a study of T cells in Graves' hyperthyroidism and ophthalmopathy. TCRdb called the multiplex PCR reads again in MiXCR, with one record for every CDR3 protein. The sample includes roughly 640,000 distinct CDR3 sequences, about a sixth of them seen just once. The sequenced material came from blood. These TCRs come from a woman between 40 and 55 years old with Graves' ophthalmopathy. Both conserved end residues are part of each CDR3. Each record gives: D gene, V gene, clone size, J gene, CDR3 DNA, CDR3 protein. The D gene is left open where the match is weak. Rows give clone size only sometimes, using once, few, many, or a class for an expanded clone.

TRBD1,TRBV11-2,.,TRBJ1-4,TGTGCCAGCAGCGCGGGACAGGGGGCGTCAAAACTGTTTTTT,CASSAGQGASKLFF
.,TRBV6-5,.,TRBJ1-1,TGTGCCAGCAGTTACGCCAAATGGAACACTGAAGCTTTCTTT,CASSYAKWNTEAFF
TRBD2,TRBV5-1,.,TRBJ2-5,TGCGCCAGCAGCTGGACGGGGACTAGCGGGGGGTCCGGTGAAGAGACCCAGTACTTC,CASSWTGTSGGSGEETQYF
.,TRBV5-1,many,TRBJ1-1,TGCGCCAGCAGGCCAGGGGCTTGGGGTGAAGCTTTCTTT,CASRPGAWGEAFF
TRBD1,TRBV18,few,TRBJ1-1,TGTGCCAGCTCAGTTGGGGGACAGGGGAACACTGAAGCTTTCTTT,CASSVGGQGNTEAFF
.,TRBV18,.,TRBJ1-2,TGTGCCAGCTCAAGGCAGGCGGACTATGGCTACACCTTC,CASSRQADYGYTF
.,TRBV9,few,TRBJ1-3,TGTGCCAGTCACACGGTGAGCTCTGGAGACACCATATATTTT,CASHTVSSGDTIYF
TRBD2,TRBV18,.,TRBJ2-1,TGTGCCAGCTCACCAACGACTAGCGGGAGTAATGAGCAGTTCTTC,CASSPTTSGSNEQFF
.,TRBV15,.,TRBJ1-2,TGTGCCACCAGCCGTGACGAGGGCTTTGGCTACACCTTC,CATSRDEGFGYTF
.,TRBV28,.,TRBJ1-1,TGTGCCAGCAGTCCCCCGGCAGGGAGCACTGAAGCTTTCTTT,CASSPPAGSTEAFF
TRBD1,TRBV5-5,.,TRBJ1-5,TGTGCCAGCAGCAAGGGACAGGAGAACCCTAGCAATCAGCCCCAGCATTTT,CASSKGQENPSNQPQHF
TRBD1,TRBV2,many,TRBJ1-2,TGTGCCAGCAGGCCGACAGGGAGAGAAGACTATGGCTACACCTTC,CASRPTGREDYGYTF
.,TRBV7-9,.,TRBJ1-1,TGTGCCAGCAGCTCCACAGGAATAACTGAAGCTTTCTTT,CASSSTGITEAFF
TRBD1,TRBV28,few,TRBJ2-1,TGTGCCAGCAGTCCGATCAGACAGGGGAATCCCAATGAGCAGTTCTTC,CASSPIRQGNPNEQFF
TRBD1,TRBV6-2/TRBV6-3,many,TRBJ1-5,TGTGCCAGCAGCAAGAACCGGGACAGGGGCAATCAGCCCCAGCATTTT,CASSKNRDRGNQPQHF
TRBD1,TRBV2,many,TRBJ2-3,TGTGCCAGCAGAGAAACAGGGGATTTTCGTACAGATACGCAGTATTTT,CASRETGDFRTDTQYF
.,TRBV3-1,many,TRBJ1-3,TGTGCCAGCAGTCAGGGGAACGGAAACACCATATATTTT,CASSQGNGNTIYF
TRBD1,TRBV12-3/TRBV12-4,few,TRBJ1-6,TGTGCCAGCAGTGAGGACAGGGTCCTGCCCCTCCACTTT,CASSEDRVLPLHF
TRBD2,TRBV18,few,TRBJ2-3,TGTGCCAGCTCAACAAGTCTCCTGGCTAGCGGGGGTGCAGATACGCAGTATTTT,CASSTSLLASGGADTQYF
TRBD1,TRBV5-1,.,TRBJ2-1,TGCGCCAGCAGCTTGGGGGGACAGGTCAATGAGCAGTTCTTC,CASSLGGQVNEQFF
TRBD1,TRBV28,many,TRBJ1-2,TGTGCCAGCAGTGGCGGGGACAGGGAGGTTGGCTACACCTTC,CASSGGDREVGYTF
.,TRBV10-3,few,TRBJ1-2,TGTGCCATCAGTGGAGATCGGGGTAGGGATGGCTACACCTTC,CAISGDRGRDGYTF
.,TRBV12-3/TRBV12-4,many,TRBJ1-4,TGTGCCAGCAGTTTTAGGAGGGGAGCTAATGAAAAACTGTTTTTT,CASSFRRGANEKLFF
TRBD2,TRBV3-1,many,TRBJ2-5,TGTGCCAGCAGCCAACCCGGACTAGCGGAAGAGACCCAGTACTTC,CASSQPGLAEETQYF
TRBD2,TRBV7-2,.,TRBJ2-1,TGTGCCAGCAGCTTAACGGGAGGGCCGGGGGATGAGCAGTTCTTC,CASSLTGGPGDEQFF
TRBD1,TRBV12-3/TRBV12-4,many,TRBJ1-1,TGTGCCAGCAGAGGACAGGCGAACACTGAAGCTTTCTTT,CASRGQANTEAFF
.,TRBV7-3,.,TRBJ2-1,TGTGCCAGCGCGTCGGTGGGATCCTCTCACGATGAGCAGTTCTTC,CASASVGSSHDEQFF
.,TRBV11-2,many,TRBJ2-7,TGTGCCAGCAGCTCTCTAGGCGGGCGCGAGCAGTACTTC,CASSSLGGREQYF
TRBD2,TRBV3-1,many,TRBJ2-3,TGTGCCAGCAGCCCAAGTGCGGGGGGAGTCGCAGATACGCAGTATTTT,CASSPSAGGVADTQYF
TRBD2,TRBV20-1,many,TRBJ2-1,TGCAGTGCTCTAGCGGGAGAGCAGTTCTTC,CSALAGEQFF
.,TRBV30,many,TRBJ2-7,TGTGCCTGGACTAGCGCCAAAACCCACTTGTCCTACGAGCAGTACTTC,CAWTSAKTHLSYEQYF
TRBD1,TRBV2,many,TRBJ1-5,TGTGCCAGCAGAGCAGACAGGGTACAAGGACAGCCCCAGCATTTT,CASRADRVQGQPQHF
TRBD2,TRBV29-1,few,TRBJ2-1,TGCAGCCCAGGACTAGCGGGAGAGGACAATGAGCAGTTCTTC,CSPGLAGEDNEQFF
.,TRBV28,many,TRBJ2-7,TGTGCCAGCAAGGGCGAGATCTACGAGCAGTACTTC,CASKGEIYEQYF
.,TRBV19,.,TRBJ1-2,TGTGCCAGTCACTCCGGGGGATCGGATGGCTACACCTTC,CASHSGGSDGYTF